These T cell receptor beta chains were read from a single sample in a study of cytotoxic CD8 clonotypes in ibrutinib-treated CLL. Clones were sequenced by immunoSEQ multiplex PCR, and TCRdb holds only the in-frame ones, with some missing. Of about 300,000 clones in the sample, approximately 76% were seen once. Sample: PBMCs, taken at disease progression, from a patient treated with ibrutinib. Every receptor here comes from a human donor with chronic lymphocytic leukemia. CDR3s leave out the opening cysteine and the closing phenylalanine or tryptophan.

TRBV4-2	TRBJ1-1	ASSQEWGLAEAF
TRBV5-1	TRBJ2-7	ASSHLGLAGALSSYEQY
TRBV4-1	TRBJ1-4	ASSQAGGLTNEKLF
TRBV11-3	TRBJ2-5	ASSKGTGGQETQY
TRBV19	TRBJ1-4	ASSPLDRVGEKLF
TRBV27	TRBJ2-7	ASSFNRVAYEQY
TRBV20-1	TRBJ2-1	SAHYYNEQF
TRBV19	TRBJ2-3	ASSPGTSGATDTQY
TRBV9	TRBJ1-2	ASSAAGGIGYGYT
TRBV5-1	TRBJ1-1	ASSLAGDLTEAF
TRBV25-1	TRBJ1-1	ASQGLLNTEAF
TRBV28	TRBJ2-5	ASGVRRLGRSGKETQY
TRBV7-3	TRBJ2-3	ASSLAGEWTDTQY
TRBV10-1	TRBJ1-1	ASSGQGRGTEAF
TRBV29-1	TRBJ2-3	SVGVSGSSTDTQY
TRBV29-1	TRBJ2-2	SVRGGKGELF
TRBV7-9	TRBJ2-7	ASSWGDRNTYEQY
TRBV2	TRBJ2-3	ASTPDWSSTDTQY
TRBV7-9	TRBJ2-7	ASSPRTVYEQY
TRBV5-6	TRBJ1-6	ASSRGGQLSLISPLH
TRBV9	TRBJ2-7	ASSVGGGTSYEQY
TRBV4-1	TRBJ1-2	ASSQDGGTMD
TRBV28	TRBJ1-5	ATREGGSQPQH
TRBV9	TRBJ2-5	ASSVDPSGQETQY
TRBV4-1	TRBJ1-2	ASSQEGVGYYGYT
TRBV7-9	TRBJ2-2	ASSSGVGELF
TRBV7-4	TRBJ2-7	ASSLSDRGVPYEQY
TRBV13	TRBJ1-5	ASSLGWGANQPQH
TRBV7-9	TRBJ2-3	ATRAGWPTDTQY
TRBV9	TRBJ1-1	ASSAPGIGGKDTEAF
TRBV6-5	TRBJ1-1	ASHPGTTEAF
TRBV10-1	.	ASRVTSDSSAYEQY
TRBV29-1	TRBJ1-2	SGGRTGTNYGYT
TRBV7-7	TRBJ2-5	ASSLSSGRVGETQY
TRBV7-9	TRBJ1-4	ASSLSRWQENEKLF
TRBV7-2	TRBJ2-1	ASSFTTGVNYNEQF
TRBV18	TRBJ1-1	ASSPQGLNTEAF
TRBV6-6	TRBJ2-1	ASSVAGGPREQF
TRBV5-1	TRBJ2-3	ASSLGGGAITDTQY
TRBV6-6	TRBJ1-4	ASSYSNSVTEKLF
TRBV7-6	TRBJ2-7	ASSSRQGPPYYEQY